Included here is one T cell receptor beta chain sequence, with context. Its antigen is unidentified. This record comes from a study of cytomegalovirus exposure and HLA in healthy donors. Regarding the study as a whole: Links to common viral pathogens appeared, in a later analysis, for several of the most significant clusters. Follow-up analysis found HLA locus-dependent TCR association rates, highest for DRB1 and lowest for HLA-C.

It was with 60 Vbeta and 13 Jbeta primers that the PCR ran. The method was immunoSEQ multiplex PCR; TCRdb's version includes in-frame clones alone and lacks a portion of them. Here the sample spans about 190,000 clones, around 88% being singletons. Germline CDR1 reads MNHEY; CDR2 reads SVGAGI. CDR3 size: 13 residues. V shed 4 bases and J shed 4 bases, with 7 bases lying between them. Sequenced sample: PBMCs. The chain has TRBV6-5 and TRBJ2-2, with D possibly matching TRBD2 (5 bases). The clonotype originates from a man aged 40-49 years in good health and CMV-seropositive. CDR3 amino acids: CASSWRSTGELFF. CDR3 sequence (DNA): TGTGCCAGCAGTTGGAGGAGCACCGGGGAGCTGTTTTTT.